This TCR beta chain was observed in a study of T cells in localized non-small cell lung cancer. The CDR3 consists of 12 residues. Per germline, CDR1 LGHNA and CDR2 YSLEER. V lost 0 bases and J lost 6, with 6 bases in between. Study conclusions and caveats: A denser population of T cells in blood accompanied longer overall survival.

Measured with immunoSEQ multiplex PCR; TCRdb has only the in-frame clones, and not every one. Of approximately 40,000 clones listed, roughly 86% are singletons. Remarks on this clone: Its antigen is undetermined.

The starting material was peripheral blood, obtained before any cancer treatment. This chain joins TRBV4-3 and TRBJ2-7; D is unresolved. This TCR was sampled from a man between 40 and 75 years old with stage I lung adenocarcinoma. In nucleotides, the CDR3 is TGCGCCAGCAGCCAAGATCGGCGCGAGCAGTACTTC. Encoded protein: CASSQDRREQYF.